This is a list of T cell receptor beta chains from one sample in a study of blood T cell repertoires in COVID-19. Sequencing used immunoSEQ multiplex PCR; TCRdb keeps in-frame clones, though not all of them. The sample has 150,000 to 200,000 clones; around 89% are singletons. The sequenced sample was peripheral blood. The origin of the receptors is a man aged 60 to 69 with acute or convalescent COVID-19. The CDR3 runs from the conserved cysteine through the conserved F or W. The D gene is left open where the match is weak. Only part of the rows carry a size: once, few, many, or a class if the clone is expanded.

D gene	CDR3 length	J gene	V gene	clone size	CDR3 protein	CDR3 DNA
TRBD2	15	TRBJ2-2	TRBV24-1	few	CATSREGANTGELFF	TGTGCCACCAGCAGGGAGGGCGCGAACACCGGGGAGCTGTTTTTT
.	17	TRBJ2-3	TRBV4-2	.	CASSQDRAVGGTDTQYF	TGTGCCAGCAGCCAAGATAGGGCAGTCGGGGGCACAGATACGCAGTATTTT
TRBD2	17	TRBJ2-5	TRBV5-1	.	CASSLNPSGGGQGTQYF	TGCGCCAGCAGCTTGAACCCTAGCGGGGGGGGCCAAGGGACCCAGTACTTC
.	16	TRBJ2-2	TRBV5-6	.	CASSLTQGPNTGELFF	TGTGCCAGCAGCCTTACACAGGGCCCGAACACCGGGGAGCTGTTTTTT
TRBD2	15	TRBJ2-1	TRBV4-1	.	CASSQGTSDYNEQFF	TGCGCCAGCAGCCAAGGCACTAGCGACTACAATGAGCAGTTCTTC
.	11	TRBJ1-1	TRBV20-1	few	CSALRQAEAFF	TGCAGTGCGCTCCGACAGGCTGAAGCTTTCTTT
.	15	TRBJ1-4	TRBV6-1	few	CASSERGFTGEKLFF	TGTGCCAGCAGTGAGAGGGGGTTTACGGGTGAAAAACTGTTTTTT
TRBD2	14	TRBJ2-1	TRBV2	.	CASSALAGYNEQFF	TGCGCCAGCAGTGCACTAGCGGGATACAATGAGCAGTTCTTC
.	14	TRBJ2-7	TRBV27	few	CASSRTSGSYEQYF	TGTGCCAGCAGTCGAACAAGCGGCTCCTACGAGCAGTACTTC
.	13	TRBJ1-5	TRBV29-1	.	CSVRYSLNQPQHF	TGCAGCGTCCGATACAGCTTAAATCAGCCCCAGCATTTT
.	13	TRBJ2-2	TRBV2	.	CASSEARRGELFF	TGTGCCAGCTCAGAGGCGAGACGCGGGGAGCTGTTTTTT
TRBD2	16	TRBJ2-3	TRBV19	.	CASSPKAGGPTYTQYF	TGTGCCAGTAGTCCAAAAGCGGGAGGCCCCACATATACGCAGTATTTT
TRBD1	18	TRBJ1-4	TRBV9	.	CASSQIPIWTGTNEKLFF	TGTGCCAGCAGCCAAATCCCCATTTGGACAGGCACTAATGAAAAACTGTTTTTT
.	15	TRBJ2-7	TRBV6-2/TRBV6-3	.	CASNPAPAQRYEQYF	TGTGCCAGCAACCCCGCCCCGGCGCAGCGCTACGAGCAGTACTTC
TRBD1	17	TRBJ1-3	TRBV5-1	.	CASSLGTAIRSGNTIYF	TGCGCCAGCAGCCTCGGGACAGCGATTCGCTCTGGAAACACCATATATTTT
.	12	TRBJ2-1	TRBV6-5	.	CASSYSKQEQFF	TGTGCCAGCAGTTACTCGAAACAGGAGCAGTTCTTC
TRBD1	14	TRBJ1-2	TRBV28	once	CASRPSDRDEYYTF	TGTGCCAGCAGACCGTCGGACAGGGACGAGTACTACACCTTC
TRBD1	15	TRBJ1-2	TRBV27	.	CASSYGQGISQGYTF	TGTGCCAGCAGTTATGGACAGGGGATTAGTCAAGGCTACACCTTC
TRBD2	16	TRBJ2-1	TRBV7-9	.	CASSPPASAGANKQFF	TGTGCCAGCAGCCCCCCGGCATCAGCGGGGGCCAACAAGCAGTTCTTC
.	13	TRBJ1-1	TRBV6-5	.	CASRYREYTEAFF	TGTGCCAGCAGATACCGGGAGTACACTGAAGCTTTCTTT
.	14	TRBJ1-5	TRBV27	once	CASSLSGENQPQHF	TGTGCCAGCAGTTTATCCGGGGAGAATCAGCCCCAGCATTTT
.	15	TRBJ1-2	TRBV4-3	.	CASSQVTGSNYGYTF	TGCGCCAGCAGCCAAGTTACCGGGTCCAACTATGGCTACACCTTC
.	14	TRBJ2-7	TRBV18	.	CASSPLGTGSEQYF	TGTGCCAGCTCACCACTGGGCACTGGGAGCGAGCAGTACTTC
.	13	TRBJ1-1	TRBV9	once	CASSAGGNTEAFF	TGTGCCAGCAGCGCCGGGGGGAACACTGAAGCTTTCTTT
.	14	TRBJ2-3	TRBV5-4	.	CASSLAGGADTQYF	TGTGCCAGCAGCTTGGCTGGGGGCGCAGATACGCAGTATTTT
TRBD1	13	TRBJ2-7	TRBV12-3/TRBV12-4	.	CASSPGQSYEQYF	TGTGCCAGCAGCCCGGGACAGTCCTACGAGCAGTACTTC
.	13	TRBJ1-2	TRBV29-1	few	CSVQEGGIGGYTF	TGCAGCGTCCAAGAGGGTGGTATTGGTGGCTACACCTTC
.	14	TRBJ1-2	TRBV27	.	CASSLSGQGYGYTF	TGTGCCAGCAGTTTATCGGGGCAGGGTTATGGCTACACCTTC